Shown below are 3 T cell receptor beta chains from a single sample sequenced in a study of T cell repertoires in cytomegalovirus infection. MiXCR, run by TCRdb on the reads, gives a single entry per CDR3 protein. Among about 920,000 distinct CDR3 sequences listed, about 33% were seen once. Their target antigens are unknown. The specimen comprised cultured CD8+ T cells from PBMCs, sampled from culture after CMV antigen stimulation. These receptors all come from a human donor in good health (CMV status not recorded). Some clones in this sample may be carry-over from other donors' samples.

The chain uses TRBV4-1 and TRBJ2-4; no firm D call. Between the trimmed V and J ends, which lost 0 bases and 0 bases, there was a span of 12 bases. The CDR3 totals 17 residues. The germline gives CDR1 MGHRA, CDR2 YSYEKL. In DNA form, the CDR3 reads TGCGCCAGCAGCCAAGATCCGGACCAACTAGCCAAAAACATTCAGTACTTC. Its protein is CASSQDPDQLAKNIQYF.

This clonotype came up a few times. The rearrangement uses TRBV4-1 and TRBJ2-2; D uncertain. This CDR3 has 15 amino acids. The germline V and J ends were trimmed by 4 bases and 5 bases, with 14 bases remaining between them. Germline CDR1 reads MGHRA; CDR2 reads YSYEKL. The CDR3 coding sequence is TGCGCCAGCAGCCGAAGGACGGCTGGGACCGGGGAGCTGTTTTTT. It is translated as CASSRRTAGTGELFF.

Regarding this clonotype: An end of the junction does not agree with germline; a read error may underlie this. The CDR3 DNA reads TGTGTCAGCAGCGTAGGTGACGGAGGGCCGGGAACTGAAGCTTTCTTT. It specifies CVSSVGDGGPGTEAFF. This rearrangement joins TRBV9 to TRBJ1-1; D unresolved. The germline gives CDR1 SGDLS, CDR2 YYNGEE. This CDR3 contains 16 residues.